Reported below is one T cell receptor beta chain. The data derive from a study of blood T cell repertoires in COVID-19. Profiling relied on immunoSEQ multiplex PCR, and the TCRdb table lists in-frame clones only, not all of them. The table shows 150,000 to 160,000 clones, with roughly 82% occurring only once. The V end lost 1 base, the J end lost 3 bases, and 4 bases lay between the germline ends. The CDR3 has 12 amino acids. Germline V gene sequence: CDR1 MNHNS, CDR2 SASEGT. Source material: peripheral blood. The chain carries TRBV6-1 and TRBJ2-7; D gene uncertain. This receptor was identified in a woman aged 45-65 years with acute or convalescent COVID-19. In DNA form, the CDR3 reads TGTGCCAGCAGTGAAGTCTACTACGAGCAGTACTTC. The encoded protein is CASSEVYYEQYF.